The rows below give T cell receptor beta chains drawn from one sample of a study of cytomegalovirus exposure and HLA in healthy donors. Profiling relied on immunoSEQ multiplex PCR, and the TCRdb table lists in-frame clones only, not all of them. The sample carries approximately 240,000 clones, 77% recorded once. The sequenced material came from PBMCs. These receptors originate from a woman aged 55-69 years in good health and CMV-seropositive. Each CDR3 is given with its conserved first and last residue. A D gene is named only where the DNA matches it firmly. Rows may omit the clone size; those that give it use once, few, many or a size class.

clone_size,j_call,v_call,d_call,cdr3_aa,cdr3_nt
-,TRBJ1-6,TRBV6-5,-,CASSYSQGNSPLHF,TGTGCCAGCAGTTATAGCCAGGGAAATTCACCCCTCCACTTT
-,TRBJ2-5,TRBV28,TRBD2,CASSLGTSGFQETQYF,TGTGCCAGCAGCCTTGGGACTAGCGGATTTCAAGAGACCCAGTACTTC
-,TRBJ2-3,TRBV11-3,TRBD1,CASSQDRVGDTQYF,TGTGCCAGCAGCCAGGACAGGGTTGGGGATACGCAGTATTTT
-,TRBJ1-1,TRBV10-3,-,CAISARQKNTEAFF,TGTGCCATCAGTGCAAGACAGAAGAACACTGAAGCTTTCTTT
-,TRBJ1-4,TRBV5-4,-,CASSTDGGHNEKLFF,TGTGCCAGCAGCACCGACGGGGGTCACAATGAAAAACTGTTTTTT
-,TRBJ1-2,TRBV19,TRBD1,CASSMDPGGNYGYTF,TGTGCCAGTAGTATGGACCCAGGGGGGAACTATGGCTACACCTTC
-,TRBJ2-2,TRBV7-9,-,CASILSVSGELFF,TGTGCCAGCATCCTCTCGGTATCCGGGGAGCTGTTTTTT
-,TRBJ1-2,TRBV5-8,TRBD1,CASSANRGANYGYTF,TGTGCCAGCAGCGCAAACAGGGGGGCCAACTATGGCTACACCTTC
-,TRBJ2-1,TRBV4-3,-,CASSQEGTLYNEQFF,TGCGCCAGCAGCCAAGAGGGGACTCTCTACAATGAGCAGTTCTTC
-,TRBJ1-2,TRBV27,-,CASSGNLRSGYTF,TGTGCCAGCAGCGGGAATTTACGGAGCGGCTACACCTTC
-,TRBJ2-7,TRBV28,-,CASSLEGGAFKQYF,TGTGCCAGCAGTTTAGAGGGGGGGGCCTTCAAGCAGTACTTC
-,TRBJ1-2,TRBV7-9,-,CASSSGLIEGYTF,TGTGCCAGCAGCTCCGGACTGATTGAAGGCTACACCTTC
-,TRBJ1-2,TRBV27,-,CASSLSHRFGYTF,TGTGCCAGCAGTTTATCCCACAGATTTGGCTACACCTTC
once,TRBJ1-1,TRBV7-9,-,CSSSLDSEAFF,TGTTCCAGCAGCTTAGACAGCGAAGCTTTCTTT
-,TRBJ1-1,TRBV6-5,-,CASSYSQGLNTEAFF,TGTGCCAGCAGTTACTCCCAGGGTTTGAACACTGAGGCTTTCTTT
-,TRBJ2-1,TRBV4-2,TRBD2,CASSQVSGGHNEQFF,TGTGCCAGCAGCCAAGTTAGCGGGGGGCACAATGAGCAGTTCTTC
-,TRBJ1-1,TRBV5-1,-,CASRLVRGDTEAFF,TGCGCCAGCAGATTGGTTCGGGGGGACACTGAAGCTTTCTTT
-,TRBJ2-1,TRBV18,TRBD2,CASSSIAGVNNEQFF,TGTGCCAGCTCATCAATAGCGGGAGTCAACAATGAGCAGTTCTTC
-,TRBJ2-7,TRBV6-1,-,CASSARDTVDEQYF,TGTGCCAGCAGTGCTCGGGACACCGTCGACGAGCAGTACTTC
-,TRBJ2-7,TRBV5-4,TRBD1,CASRGQGATYEQYF,TGTGCCAGCAGGGGACAGGGGGCAACCTACGAGCAGTACTTC
-,TRBJ1-3,TRBV7-2,-,CASSPGLSGNTIYF,TGTGCCAGCAGCCCTGGACTGTCTGGAAACACCATATATTTT
-,TRBJ1-6,TRBV30,TRBD1,CAWSPDRTGGYSPLHF,TGTGCCTGGAGTCCCGATAGGACAGGGGGCTATTCACCCCTCCACTTT
-,TRBJ2-4,TRBV30,TRBD2,CAWSLSGSKNIQYF,TGTGCCTGGAGTCTTAGCGGGTCGAAAAACATTCAGTACTTC
once,TRBJ2-5,TRBV19,TRBD2,CASSHEREIAETQYF,TGTGCCAGTAGTCACGAGCGGGAGATCGCAGAGACCCAGTACTTC
once,TRBJ2-5,TRBV30,TRBD2,CAWARGGETQYF,TGTGCCTGGGCCCGGGGGGGAGAGACCCAGTACTTC
once,TRBJ2-2,TRBV4-1,-,CASGQESGAGELFF,TGCGCCAGCGGCCAAGAATCAGGGGCCGGGGAGCTGTTTTTT
-,TRBJ1-2,TRBV5-1,TRBD1,CASSDPTGTAYGYTF,TGCGCCAGCAGCGACCCGACAGGGACGGCGTATGGCTACACCTTC
-,TRBJ1-3,TRBV12-5,-,CASGVDSSGNTIYF,TGTGCTAGTGGCGTGGACAGCTCTGGAAACACCATATATTTT
few,TRBJ1-2,TRBV2,TRBD1,CASSPDRGFGYTF,TGTGCCAGCAGTCCGGACAGGGGATTTGGCTACACCTTC
-,TRBJ1-1,TRBV15,-,CATSRRGMNTEAFF,TGTGCCACCAGCAGAAGGGGGATGAACACTGAAGCTTTCTTT
-,TRBJ2-7,TRBV11-2,-,CASRDRGAQSDEQYF,TGTGCCAGCAGGGACCGCGGGGCCCAATCTGACGAGCAGTACTTC
-,TRBJ2-5,TRBV6-1,-,CASSESRSGIGETQYF,TGTGCCAGCAGTGAATCCCGGTCGGGAATAGGGGAGACCCAGTACTTC
few,TRBJ2-7,TRBV4-1,TRBD2,CASSQIYSGRPGEQYF,TGCGCCAGCAGCCAAATCTATAGCGGGAGGCCGGGGGAGCAGTACTTC
-,TRBJ2-1,TRBV10-2,TRBD2,CASRGAGGPVNEQFF,TGCGCCAGCAGGGGAGCGGGAGGGCCTGTAAATGAGCAGTTCTTC
-,TRBJ1-5,TRBV6-1,-,CASSLSGSGPQHF,TGTGCCAGCAGCCTTTCAGGGTCTGGGCCCCAGCATTTT
once,TRBJ2-1,TRBV19,-,CASSIGRYNEQFF,TGTGCCAGTAGTATTGGCAGGTACAATGAGCAGTTCTTC
-,TRBJ2-2,TRBV5-1,TRBD1,CASNRQGDTGELFF,TGCGCCAGCAACAGACAGGGTGACACCGGGGAGCTGTTTTTT